The rows below give T cell receptor beta chains drawn from one sample of a study of control samples from healthy donors and cancer patients. The table came from immunoSEQ multiplex PCR; TCRdb's copy has only in-frame clones and leaves some out. In the table there are under 80,000 clones, 93% of which are singletons. Sequenced input: PBMCs. These receptors were obtained from a woman between 35 and 50 years old with lung cancer. Both conserved end residues are part of each CDR3. Each record gives: D gene, J gene, V gene, clone size, CDR3 DNA, CDR3 protein. D genes are given only for firm matches. Clone size is not always given. Where it is, it says once, few, many or a class for expanded clones.

D gene: NA; J gene: TRBJ1-5; V gene: TRBV19; clone size: NA; CDR3 DNA: TGTGCCAGTAGTATCGGACAGTCCTTCAATCAGCCCCAGCATTTT; CDR3 protein: CASSIGQSFNQPQHF
D gene: NA; J gene: TRBJ2-6; V gene: TRBV6-5; clone size: NA; CDR3 DNA: TGTGCCACCGCTTCCGGGGCCAACGTCCTGACTTTC; CDR3 protein: CATASGANVLTF
D gene: NA; J gene: TRBJ1-1; V gene: TRBV7-9; clone size: NA; CDR3 DNA: TGTGCCAGCAGCTTAGCTATAGGGAGGGACACTGAAGCTTTCTTT; CDR3 protein: CASSLAIGRDTEAFF
D gene: TRBD1; J gene: TRBJ1-1; V gene: TRBV19; clone size: once; CDR3 DNA: TGTGCCAGCAACAGGGGTGTCACTGAAGCTTTCTTT; CDR3 protein: CASNRGVTEAFF
D gene: NA; J gene: TRBJ2-7; V gene: TRBV10-1; clone size: NA; CDR3 DNA: TGCGCCAGCAGTGGGGGAAACTACGAGCAGTACTTC; CDR3 protein: CASSGGNYEQYF
D gene: NA; J gene: TRBJ2-1; V gene: TRBV7-2; clone size: NA; CDR3 DNA: TGTGCCAGCAGCTGGGGCCCTAACAATGAGCAGTTCTTC; CDR3 protein: CASSWGPNNEQFF
D gene: NA; J gene: TRBJ2-1; V gene: TRBV30; clone size: NA; CDR3 DNA: TGTGCCTGGAGTGTAGGGTCCGGCTCCTACAATGAGCAGTTCTTC; CDR3 protein: CAWSVGSGSYNEQFF
D gene: NA; J gene: TRBJ1-2; V gene: TRBV10-3; clone size: NA; CDR3 DNA: TGTGCCACACAATATGAGGGCTATGGCTACACCTTC; CDR3 protein: CATQYEGYGYTF
D gene: NA; J gene: TRBJ1-4; V gene: TRBV27; clone size: NA; CDR3 DNA: TGTGCCAGCAGTTTATATCGGTCAGGCCTTAATGAAAAACTGTTTTTT; CDR3 protein: CASSLYRSGLNEKLFF
D gene: NA; J gene: TRBJ2-3; V gene: TRBV20-1; clone size: NA; CDR3 DNA: TGCAGTGCTAGTATCGATACGCAGTATTTT; CDR3 protein: CSASIDTQYF
D gene: TRBD1; J gene: TRBJ2-1; V gene: TRBV5-4; clone size: NA; CDR3 DNA: TGTGCCAGCAGCCCTAATCCACAGGGGGCGCGACAATTTGAGCAGTTCTTC; CDR3 protein: CASSPNPQGARQFEQFF
D gene: NA; J gene: TRBJ2-3; V gene: TRBV6-1; clone size: NA; CDR3 DNA: TGTGCCAGCAGTGAGGTCCGAATAGATACGCAGTATTTT; CDR3 protein: CASSEVRIDTQYF
D gene: TRBD1; J gene: TRBJ1-2; V gene: TRBV7-2; clone size: NA; CDR3 DNA: TGTGCCAGCAGCTCCTGGGACAGCTATGGCTACACCTTC; CDR3 protein: CASSSWDSYGYTF
D gene: NA; J gene: TRBJ2-2; V gene: TRBV28; clone size: NA; CDR3 DNA: TGTGCCAGCAGTTCGTGGGTGAACACCGGGGAGCTGTTTTTT; CDR3 protein: CASSSWVNTGELFF
D gene: NA; J gene: TRBJ2-7; V gene: TRBV9; clone size: NA; CDR3 DNA: TGTGCCAGCAGCGTACAGGGGCTGCTGTGGGACGAGCAGTACTTC; CDR3 protein: CASSVQGLLWDEQYF
D gene: NA; J gene: TRBJ2-7; V gene: TRBV30; clone size: NA; CDR3 DNA: TGTGCCTGGAGCCTCCAAACCTACGAGCAGTACTTC; CDR3 protein: CAWSLQTYEQYF
D gene: TRBD1; J gene: TRBJ2-7; V gene: TRBV5-5; clone size: NA; CDR3 DNA: TGTGCCAGCAGCCATGGACAGGGGGGGTCCCTTCTAGAGCAGTACTTC; CDR3 protein: CASSHGQGGSLLEQYF
D gene: TRBD1; J gene: TRBJ1-4; V gene: TRBV2; clone size: NA; CDR3 DNA: TGTGCCAGCAGTGTGACAGGGGGTGGTCAAAAACTGTTTTTT; CDR3 protein: CASSVTGGGQKLFF
D gene: TRBD1; J gene: TRBJ1-6; V gene: TRBV25-1; clone size: NA; CDR3 DNA: TGTGCCAGCCACAGGGGGCAAAATTCACCCCTCCACTTT; CDR3 protein: CASHRGQNSPLHF
D gene: NA; J gene: TRBJ2-7; V gene: TRBV5-5; clone size: NA; CDR3 DNA: TGTGCCAGCAGCTTGCGGCAGGGGACCTACGAGCAGTACTTC; CDR3 protein: CASSLRQGTYEQYF
D gene: TRBD1; J gene: TRBJ1-1; V gene: TRBV5-6; clone size: NA; CDR3 DNA: TGTGCCAGCAGCCCGCCGTGGAGGGGGCTTGTGAACACTGAAGCTTTCTTT; CDR3 protein: CASSPPWRGLVNTEAFF
D gene: NA; J gene: TRBJ2-2; V gene: TRBV5-1; clone size: NA; CDR3 DNA: TGCGCCAGCAGCTTAGCGGTGATAGACACCGGGGAGCTGTTTTTT; CDR3 protein: CASSLAVIDTGELFF
D gene: TRBD1; J gene: TRBJ2-2; V gene: TRBV28; clone size: NA; CDR3 DNA: TGTGCCAGCAGTGCCGGGACAGCCGACACCGGGGAGCTGTTTTTT; CDR3 protein: CASSAGTADTGELFF
D gene: NA; J gene: TRBJ1-2; V gene: TRBV2; clone size: once; CDR3 DNA: TGTGCCAGCCGTAGACAGGCGGACCCGGACGATGGCTACACCTTC; CDR3 protein: CASRRQADPDDGYTF
D gene: TRBD1; J gene: TRBJ1-6; V gene: TRBV27; clone size: NA; CDR3 DNA: TGTGCCAGCAGTCCCGGACAGGGGTCCGGAGGTTCACCCCTCCACTTT; CDR3 protein: CASSPGQGSGGSPLHF
D gene: NA; J gene: TRBJ2-3; V gene: TRBV21-1; clone size: once; CDR3 DNA: TGTGCCAGCATGCGACTAGCTTTGCCAGATACGCAGTATTTT; CDR3 protein: CASMRLALPDTQYF
D gene: NA; J gene: TRBJ1-2; V gene: TRBV7-2; clone size: NA; CDR3 DNA: TGTGCCAGCAGCTTAGAATACGGAGGCTACACCTTC; CDR3 protein: CASSLEYGGYTF
D gene: NA; J gene: TRBJ1-3; V gene: TRBV5-5; clone size: NA; CDR3 DNA: TGTGCCAGCAGCTTCCCCCAGGGTGGAAACACCATATATTTT; CDR3 protein: CASSFPQGGNTIYF
D gene: TRBD1; J gene: TRBJ2-1; V gene: TRBV5-6; clone size: NA; CDR3 DNA: TGTGCCAGCAGCGTGCACAGGGGGCGAACAATCAATGAGCAGTTCTTC; CDR3 protein: CASSVHRGRTINEQFF
D gene: NA; J gene: TRBJ1-1; V gene: TRBV11-1; clone size: NA; CDR3 DNA: TGTGCCAGCAGCTTAGATGGTTTGGGTGAAGCTTTCTTT; CDR3 protein: CASSLDGLGEAFF
D gene: TRBD1; J gene: TRBJ1-6; V gene: TRBV19; clone size: NA; CDR3 DNA: TGTGCCAGTAGTACCGACAGGGGTTACGATTCACCCCTCCACTTT; CDR3 protein: CASSTDRGYDSPLHF
D gene: NA; J gene: TRBJ1-5; V gene: TRBV21-1; clone size: NA; CDR3 DNA: TGTGCCAGCAGCGGTCGCAACAGGGGGAGCAATCAGCCCCAGCATTTT; CDR3 protein: CASSGRNRGSNQPQHF
D gene: NA; J gene: TRBJ1-4; V gene: TRBV18; clone size: NA; CDR3 DNA: TGTGCCAGCTCCGGACAACGTCAAGAAAAACTGTTTTTT; CDR3 protein: CASSGQRQEKLFF
D gene: NA; J gene: TRBJ2-2; V gene: TRBV7-3; clone size: NA; CDR3 DNA: TGTGCCAGCAGCTTAGGAGGGGGGATAGCCGGGGAGCTGTTTTTT; CDR3 protein: CASSLGGGIAGELFF
D gene: NA; J gene: TRBJ1-3; V gene: TRBV28; clone size: NA; CDR3 DNA: TGTGCCAGCAGCGAATTAGTCGGGCAGGCCATTGGAAACACCATATATTTT; CDR3 protein: CASSELVGQAIGNTIYF
D gene: NA; J gene: TRBJ1-6; V gene: TRBV10-3; clone size: once; CDR3 DNA: TGTGCCATCAGTGACTTGGGTTTCTCCTATAATTCACCCCTCCACTTT; CDR3 protein: CAISDLGFSYNSPLHF